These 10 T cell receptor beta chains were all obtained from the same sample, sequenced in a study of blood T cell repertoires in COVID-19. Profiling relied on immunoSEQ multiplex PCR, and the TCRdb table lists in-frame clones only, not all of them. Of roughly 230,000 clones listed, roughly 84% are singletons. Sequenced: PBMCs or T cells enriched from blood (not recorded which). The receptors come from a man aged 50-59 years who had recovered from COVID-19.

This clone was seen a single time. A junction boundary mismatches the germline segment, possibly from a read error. The CDR3, as DNA: TGTGCTAGCAGCTTAGTCCCAGCGGGGGGGCCAGAAGAGACCCAGTACTTC. Amino acids: CASSLVPAGGPEETQYF. This chain connects TRBV7-7 to TRBJ2-5; 10 nucleotides line up with TRBD2. From germline, CDR1 is SSHAT and CDR2 FNYEAQ (reference sequence). The CDR3 spans 17 residues.

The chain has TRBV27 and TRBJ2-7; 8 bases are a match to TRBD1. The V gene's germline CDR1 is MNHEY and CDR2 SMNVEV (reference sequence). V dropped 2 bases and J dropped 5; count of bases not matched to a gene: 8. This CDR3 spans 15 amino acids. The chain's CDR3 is CASSLDRDRSNEQYF. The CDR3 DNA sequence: TGTGCCAGCAGTTTAGACCGGGACAGGTCTAACGAGCAGTACTTC.

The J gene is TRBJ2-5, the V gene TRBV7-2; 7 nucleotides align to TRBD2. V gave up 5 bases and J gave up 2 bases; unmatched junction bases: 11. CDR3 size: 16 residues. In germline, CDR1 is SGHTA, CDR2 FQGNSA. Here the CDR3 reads CASSLSGSSGQETQYF. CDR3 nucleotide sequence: TGTGCCAGCAGCCTCAGTGGGTCTAGCGGACAAGAGACCCAGTACTTC.

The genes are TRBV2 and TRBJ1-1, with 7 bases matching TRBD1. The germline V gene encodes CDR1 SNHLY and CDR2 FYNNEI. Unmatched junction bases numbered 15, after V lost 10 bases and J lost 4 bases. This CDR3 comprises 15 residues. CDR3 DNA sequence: TGTGCCATTTCCCCTTGGGACAGCCTTCTCACTGAAGCTTTCTTT. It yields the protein CAISPWDSLLTEAFF. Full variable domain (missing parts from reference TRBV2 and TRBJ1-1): EPEVTQTPSHQVTQMGQEVILRCVPISNHLYFYWYRQILGQKVEFLVSFYNNEISEKSEIFDDQFSVERPDGSNFTLKIRSTKLEDSAMYFCAISPWDSLLTEAFFGQGTRLTVV.

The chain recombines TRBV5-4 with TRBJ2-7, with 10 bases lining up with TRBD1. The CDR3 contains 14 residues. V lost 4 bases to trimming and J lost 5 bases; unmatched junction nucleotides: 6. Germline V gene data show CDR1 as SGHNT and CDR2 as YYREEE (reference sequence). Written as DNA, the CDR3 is TGTGCCAGCAGCCGCGGACAGGGGGTCAACGAGCAGTACTTC. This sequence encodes CASSRGQGVNEQYF.

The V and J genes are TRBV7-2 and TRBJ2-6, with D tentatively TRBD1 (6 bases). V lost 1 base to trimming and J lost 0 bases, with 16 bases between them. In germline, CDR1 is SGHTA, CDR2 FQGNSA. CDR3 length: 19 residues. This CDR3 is CASSLVGPRGFSGANVLTF. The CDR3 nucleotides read TGTGCCAGCAGCTTAGTTGGGCCTAGGGGGTTCTCTGGGGCCAACGTCCTGACTTTC.

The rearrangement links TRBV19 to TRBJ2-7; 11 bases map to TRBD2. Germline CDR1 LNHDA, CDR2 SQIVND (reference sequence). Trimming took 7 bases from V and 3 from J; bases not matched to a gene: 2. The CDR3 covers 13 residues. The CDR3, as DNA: TGTGCCAGTACTCTAGCGGGAGGCTACGAGCAGTACTTC. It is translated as CASTLAGGYEQYF.

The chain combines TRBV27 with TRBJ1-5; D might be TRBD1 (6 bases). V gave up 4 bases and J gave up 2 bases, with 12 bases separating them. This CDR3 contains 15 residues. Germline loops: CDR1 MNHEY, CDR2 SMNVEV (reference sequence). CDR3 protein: CASSYRGAGNQPQHF. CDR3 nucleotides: TGTGCCAGCAGTTATCGGGGGGCGGGCAATCAGCCCCAGCATTTT.

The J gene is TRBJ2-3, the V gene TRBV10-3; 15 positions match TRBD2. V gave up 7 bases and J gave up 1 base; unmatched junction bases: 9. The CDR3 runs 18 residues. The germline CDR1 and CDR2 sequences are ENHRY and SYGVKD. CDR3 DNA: TGTGCCATCACTGGAGGGACTAGCGGGGGGCAGGGCACAGATACGCAGTATTTT. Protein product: CAITGGTSGGQGTDTQYF.

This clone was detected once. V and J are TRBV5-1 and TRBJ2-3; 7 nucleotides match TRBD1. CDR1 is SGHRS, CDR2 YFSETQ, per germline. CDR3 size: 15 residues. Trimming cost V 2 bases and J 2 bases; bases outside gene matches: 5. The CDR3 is CASSFQQGNTDTQYF. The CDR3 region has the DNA TGCGCCAGCAGCTTCCAACAGGGGAACACAGATACGCAGTATTTT. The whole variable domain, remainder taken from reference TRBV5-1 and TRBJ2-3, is KAGVTQTPRYLIKTRGQQVTLSCSPISGHRSVSWYQQTPGQGLQFLFEYFSETQRNKGNFPGRFSGRQFSNSRSEMNVSTLELGDSALYLCASSFQQGNTDTQYFGPGTRLTVL.